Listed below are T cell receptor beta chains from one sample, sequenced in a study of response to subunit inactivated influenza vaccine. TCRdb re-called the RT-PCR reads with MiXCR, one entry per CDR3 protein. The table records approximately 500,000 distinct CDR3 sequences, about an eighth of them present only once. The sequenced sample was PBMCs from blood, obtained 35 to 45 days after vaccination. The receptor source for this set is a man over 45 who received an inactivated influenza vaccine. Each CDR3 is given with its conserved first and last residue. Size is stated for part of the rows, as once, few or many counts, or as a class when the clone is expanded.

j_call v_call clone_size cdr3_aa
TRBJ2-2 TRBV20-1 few CSARVAFRQGITGELFF
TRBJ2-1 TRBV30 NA CAWNLDRGTEQFF
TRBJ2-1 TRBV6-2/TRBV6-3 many CASSPGLEFYNEQFF
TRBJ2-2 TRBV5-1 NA CASSLGDTMNTGELFF
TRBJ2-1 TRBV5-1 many CASSWRPSRTYNEQFF
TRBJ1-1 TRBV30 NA CAWSLQARNTEAFF
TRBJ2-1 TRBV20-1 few CSATARRGSYNEQFF
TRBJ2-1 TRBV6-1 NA CASRQRGPHNEQFF
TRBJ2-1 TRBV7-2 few CASSSRTSGGPNEQFF
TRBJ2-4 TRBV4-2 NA CASSQGGGGSLAKNIQYF
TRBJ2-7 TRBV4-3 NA CASSQRDRGPYEQYF
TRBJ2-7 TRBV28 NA CASSLWVSGTSGAEQYF
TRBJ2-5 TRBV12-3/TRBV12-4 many CASSFRGGGETQYF
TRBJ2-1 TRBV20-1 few CSARLRLAGGPREFF
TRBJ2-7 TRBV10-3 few CAIRGGDYYEQYF
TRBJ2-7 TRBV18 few CASSPRGTANSYEQYF
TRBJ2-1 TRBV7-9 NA CASSRIGVRSYNEQFF
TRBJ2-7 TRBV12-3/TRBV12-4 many CASSPDYEQYF
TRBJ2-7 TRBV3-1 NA CASSDQGLEVF
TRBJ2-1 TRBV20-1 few CSAPRGSGYNEQFF
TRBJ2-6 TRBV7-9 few CARGTGAGANVLTF
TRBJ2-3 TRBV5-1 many CASSLQLPTDTQYF
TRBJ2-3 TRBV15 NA CATSLTIRGYTSTDTQYF
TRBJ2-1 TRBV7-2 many CASSPRALDNEQFF
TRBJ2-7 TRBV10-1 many CASSESGVPYEQYF
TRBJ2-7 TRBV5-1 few CASSLSGLSEQYF
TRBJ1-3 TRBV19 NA CASSIQLSAGNTIYF
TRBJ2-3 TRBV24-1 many CATSDPIRGHDTQYF
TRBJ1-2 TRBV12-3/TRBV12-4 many CASSENYGYTF
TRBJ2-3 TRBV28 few CASGWTVGTDTQYF
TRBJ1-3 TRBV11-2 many CASSAWTGAGNTIYF
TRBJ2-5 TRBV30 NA CAWSVQGGTQYF
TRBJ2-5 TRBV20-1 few CSAQPGVGKTQYF
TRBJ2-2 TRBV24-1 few CATSDLSGVRTGELFF
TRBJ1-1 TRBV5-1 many CASSLASGGTEAFF
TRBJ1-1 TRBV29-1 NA CSVAPRAVNTEAFF
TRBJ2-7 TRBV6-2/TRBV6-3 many CASSYGSEQYF
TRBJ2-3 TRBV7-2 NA CASSLQTISTDTQYF
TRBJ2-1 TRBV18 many CASTTAVSYNEQFF
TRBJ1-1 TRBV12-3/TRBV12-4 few CASSFTGLNTEAFF
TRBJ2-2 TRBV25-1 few CASSELTSGSTGELFF
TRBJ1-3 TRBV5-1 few CASSEGGSGNTIYF
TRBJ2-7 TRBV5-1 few CASSWGTSGKYEQYF
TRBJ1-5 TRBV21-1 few CASSDLGARQPQHF
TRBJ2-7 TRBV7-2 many CASSPSGDYEQYF
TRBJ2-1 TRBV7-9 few CASSRRTGDLYNEQFF
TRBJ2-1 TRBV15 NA CATSRGGVYNEQFF
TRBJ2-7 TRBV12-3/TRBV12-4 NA CASGVGSSYEQYF
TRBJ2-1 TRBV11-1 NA CASSFPPRLAGKRNEQFF
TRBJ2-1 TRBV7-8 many CASSLGLVTNGEQFF
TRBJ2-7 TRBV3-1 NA CASSHRVSEQYF
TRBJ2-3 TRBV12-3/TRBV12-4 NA CASSSPLETDTQYF
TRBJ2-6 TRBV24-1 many CATSDSGVLTF
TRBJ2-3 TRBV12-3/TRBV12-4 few CASSSLKRSPDTQYF